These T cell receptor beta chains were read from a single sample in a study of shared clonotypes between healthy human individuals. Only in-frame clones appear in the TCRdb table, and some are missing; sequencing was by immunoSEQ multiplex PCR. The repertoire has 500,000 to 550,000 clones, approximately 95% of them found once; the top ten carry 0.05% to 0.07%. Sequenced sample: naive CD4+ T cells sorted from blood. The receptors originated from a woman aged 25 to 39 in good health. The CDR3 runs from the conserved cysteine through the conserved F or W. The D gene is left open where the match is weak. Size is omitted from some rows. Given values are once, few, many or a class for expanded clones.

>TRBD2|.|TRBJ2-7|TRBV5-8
TGTGCCAGCAGCTCCCGGGACTACTTATGGGGCTACGAGCAGTACTTC
CASSSRDYLWGYEQYF
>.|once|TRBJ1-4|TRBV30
TGTGCCTGGAGTAGGCAGGGGCTTGAAAAACTGTTTTTT
CAWSRQGLEKLFF
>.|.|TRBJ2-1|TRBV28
TGTGCCAGTCAAGGGAGGAGCTCCTACAATGAGCAGTTCTTC
CASQGRSSYNEQFF
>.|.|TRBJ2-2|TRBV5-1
TGCGCCAGCAGCTTGGTGTACAGGGCCACGACCGGGGAGCTGTTTTTT
CASSLVYRATTGELFF
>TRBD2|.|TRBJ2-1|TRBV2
TGTGCCAGCAGTGGACTAGCGGGAGGGGAAGGGGAGCAGTTCTTC
CASSGLAGGEGEQFF
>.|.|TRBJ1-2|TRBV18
TGTGCCAGCTCCCAGGGGACGGAACTTAACTATGGCTACACCTTC
CASSQGTELNYGYTF
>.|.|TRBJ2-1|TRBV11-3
TGTGCCAGCAGCTACAAGGGTGTTACCTACAATGAGCAGTTCTTC
CASSYKGVTYNEQFF
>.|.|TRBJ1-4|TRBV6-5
TGTGCCAGCAGTCCCTATGGAACTAATGAAAAACTGTTTTTT
CASSPYGTNEKLFF
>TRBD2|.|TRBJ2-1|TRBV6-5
TGTGCCAGCAGCAAACTAGCGGGAAGGGAGCAGTTCTTC
CASSKLAGREQFF
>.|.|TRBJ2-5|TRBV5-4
TGTGCCAGCAGCTTTAAGAGCTCCGTGGAGACCCAGTACTTC
CASSFKSSVETQYF
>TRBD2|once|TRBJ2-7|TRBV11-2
TGTGCCAGCAGCTCCTCGGGACTAGCGGGGAACTACGAGCAGTACTTC
CASSSSGLAGNYEQYF
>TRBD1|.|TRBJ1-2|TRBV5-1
TGCGCCAGCAGCACCCGGGCCGGGACAGATGGCTACACCTTC
CASSTRAGTDGYTF
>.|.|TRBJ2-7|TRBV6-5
TGTGCCAGCAGTTACTCGAGCAGGGAGAACTACGAGCAGTACTTC
CASSYSSRENYEQYF
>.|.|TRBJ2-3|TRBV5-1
TGCGCCAGCAGGGGAGTGGGCACAGATACGCAGTATTTT
CASRGVGTDTQYF
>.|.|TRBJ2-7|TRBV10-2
TGCGCCAGCAGTGGTCCCCCCATTTACGAGCAGTACTTC
CASSGPPIYEQYF
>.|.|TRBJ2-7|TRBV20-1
TGCAGTGCTAGCCCCTTGGACGAGCAGTACTTC
CSASPLDEQYF
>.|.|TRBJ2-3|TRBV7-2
TGTGCCAGCAGCCTGGTGGATACGCAGTATTTT
CASSLVDTQYF
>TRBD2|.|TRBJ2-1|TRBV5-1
TGCGCCAGCAGCCGAACGGCTAGCGGGAGGATCCATTACAATGAGCAGTTCTTC
CASSRTASGRIHYNEQFF
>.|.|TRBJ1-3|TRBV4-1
TGCGCCAGCAGCCAAGAATGGGTTTCTGGAAACACCATATATTTT
CASSQEWVSGNTIYF
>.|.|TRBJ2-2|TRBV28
TGTGCCAGCAGGGGGACGGGGAGGAGGACCGGGGAGCTGTTTTTT
CASRGTGRRTGELFF
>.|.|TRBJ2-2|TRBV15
TGTGCCACCAGCAGAGATCGAAGTAGCGGCTACACCGGGGAGCTGTTTTTT
CATSRDRSSGYTGELFF
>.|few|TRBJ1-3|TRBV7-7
TGTGCCAGCAGCTTATCCTTCGGGTCTGGAAACACCATATATTTT
CASSLSFGSGNTIYF
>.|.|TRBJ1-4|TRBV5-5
TGTGCCAGCAGCCGGAGGGAGAATGAAAAACTGTTTTTT
CASSRRENEKLFF
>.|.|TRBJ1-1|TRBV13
TGTGCCAGCAGCTTTGGTCCTACAGGGACTGAAGCTTTCTTT
CASSFGPTGTEAFF
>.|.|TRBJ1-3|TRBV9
TGTGCCAGCAGCGTAGCTGATGGAAACACCATATATTTT
CASSVADGNTIYF
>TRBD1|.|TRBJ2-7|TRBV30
TGTGCCTGGAGCAGACAGGGGTACGAGCAGTACTTC
CAWSRQGYEQYF
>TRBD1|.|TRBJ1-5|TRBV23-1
TGCGCCAGCAGTCAATCTAGGACAGGAAGATATCAGCCCCAGCATTTT
CASSQSRTGRYQPQHF
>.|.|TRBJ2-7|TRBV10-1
TGCGCCAGCAGTGATTCCGGGACATACTCCTACGAGCAGTACTTC
CASSDSGTYSYEQYF
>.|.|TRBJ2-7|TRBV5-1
TGCGCCAGCCTAAACTGCTACGAGCAGTACTTC
CASLNCYEQYF
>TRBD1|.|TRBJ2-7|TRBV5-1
TGCGCCAGCAGCTTCGTGGGGGACAGAAGATACGAGCAGTACTTC
CASSFVGDRRYEQYF
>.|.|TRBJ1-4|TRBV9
TGTGCCAGCAGCCCTGCCGGGAGCCCCGAAAAACTGTTTTTT
CASSPAGSPEKLFF
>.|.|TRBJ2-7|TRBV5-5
TGTGCCAGCTGGAGCAGCTACGAGCAGTACTTC
CASWSSYEQYF
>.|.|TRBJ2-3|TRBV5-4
TGTGCCAGCAGCTCCCCGAGTGGTGCAGATACGCAGTATTTT
CASSSPSGADTQYF
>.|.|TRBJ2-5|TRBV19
TGTGCCAGTAGTATAGATCGTGGACAAGAGACCCAGTACTTC
CASSIDRGQETQYF
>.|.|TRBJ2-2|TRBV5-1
TGCGCCAGTTTCTCCGGGACCTCGAACACCGGGGAGCTGTTTTTT
CASFSGTSNTGELFF
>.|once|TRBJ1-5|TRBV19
TGTGCCAGTAGTCTCACGGGAGGCAGCCGGCCCCAGCATTTT
CASSLTGGSRPQHF
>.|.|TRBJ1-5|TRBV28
TGTGCCAGCAGTTCGGACGGCAGCCGCAATCAGCCCCAGCATTTT
CASSSDGSRNQPQHF
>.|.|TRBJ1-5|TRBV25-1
TGTGCCAGCAGTGGAGGTTATAGCAATCAGCCCCAGCATTTT
CASSGGYSNQPQHF
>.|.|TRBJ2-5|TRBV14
TGTGCCAGCAGCCAAGACCCAATTCCCCTATTAATTGAGACCCAGTACTTC
CASSQDPIPLLIETQYF
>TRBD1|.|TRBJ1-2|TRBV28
TGTGCCAGCAGTTTCCCGAACAGGGGGAACTATGGCTACACCTTC
CASSFPNRGNYGYTF
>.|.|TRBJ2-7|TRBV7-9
TGTGCCAGCAGCTTAGCCGGGGTCTGGCGGGAGCAGTACTTC
CASSLAGVWREQYF
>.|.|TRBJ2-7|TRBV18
TGTGCCAGCTCCCTCACCAGGGAAGGAACCCACGAGCAGTACTTC
CASSLTREGTHEQYF
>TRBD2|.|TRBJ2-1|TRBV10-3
TGTGCCATCAGTGGACTAGCGGGAGTCAAGTCCGGTGAGCAGTTCTTC
CAISGLAGVKSGEQFF
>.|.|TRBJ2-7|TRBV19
TGTGCCAGTAGTAAGGATGGGCAGAGCTCCTACGAGCAGTACTTC
CASSKDGQSSYEQYF
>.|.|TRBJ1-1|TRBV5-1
TGCGCCAGCAGCTTGGCTGGGGTAAGCACTGAAGCTTTCTTT
CASSLAGVSTEAFF
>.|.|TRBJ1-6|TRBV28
TGTGCCAGCAGTTTATCTGCCGGGAAGGTGGCCCTCCACTTT
CASSLSAGKVALHF
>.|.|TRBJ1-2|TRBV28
TGTGCCAGCAGTTTTACAGAATCCTTTCACTATGGCTACACCTTC
CASSFTESFHYGYTF
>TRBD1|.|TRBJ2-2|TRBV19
TGTGCCAGTAGTATAGCCTGGACAGGGTGGGACACCGGGGAGCTGTTTTTT
CASSIAWTGWDTGELFF
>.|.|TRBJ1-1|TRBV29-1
TGCAGCGCTTATAGGACACTAAACACTGAAGCTTTCTTT
CSAYRTLNTEAFF
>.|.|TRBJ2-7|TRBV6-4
TGTGCCAGCAGTGACTCTCCGGGGGCTTACGAGCAGTACTTC
CASSDSPGAYEQYF
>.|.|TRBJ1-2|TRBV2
TGTGCCAGCAGTTATACAGGGACTCACTATGGCTACACCTTC
CASSYTGTHYGYTF
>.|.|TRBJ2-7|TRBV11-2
TGTGCCAGCAGCTTAGATGACGGGGACCACGAGCAGTACTTC
CASSLDDGDHEQYF
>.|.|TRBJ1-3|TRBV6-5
TGTGCCAGCACCGCTGGAAACACCATATATTTT
CASTAGNTIYF
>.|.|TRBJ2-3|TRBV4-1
TGCGCCAGCAGCCAACTAATGTCTGGGGTGGGCACAGATACGCAGTATTTT
CASSQLMSGVGTDTQYF
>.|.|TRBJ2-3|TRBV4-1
TGCGCCAGCAGCCACCCCGCTCCCCGAACCACAGATACGCAGTATTTT
CASSHPAPRTTDTQYF
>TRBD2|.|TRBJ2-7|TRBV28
TGTGCCAGCAGCCTAGGACTAGAATTCTACGAGCAGTACTTC
CASSLGLEFYEQYF
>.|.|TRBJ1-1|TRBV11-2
TGTGCCAGCAGCTTAGACCCCATTCGGGCAGGGATATATGCTTTCTTT
CASSLDPIRAGIYAFF
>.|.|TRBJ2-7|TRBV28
TGTGCCAGCAGTACCTTAGTCGGGCAGTACTTC
CASSTLVGQYF